Each of the 30 T cell receptor beta chains below was sequenced from the same sample in a study of blood T cell repertoires in COVID-19. Clones were sequenced by immunoSEQ multiplex PCR, and TCRdb holds only the in-frame ones, with some missing. The sample lists some 290,000 clones, approximately 91% occurring once. The sequencing input was PBMCs or T cells enriched from blood (not recorded which). All receptors derive from a woman aged 40 to 55 with acute COVID-19.

This chain joins TRBV18 and TRBJ1-1; 8 nucleotides line up with TRBD1. Losses at the gene ends were 3 bases for V and 7 bases for J; bases not matched to a gene: 7. From germline, CDR1 is KGHSH and CDR2 LQKENI. CDR3 size: 14 residues. The CDR3 DNA reads as TGTGCCAGCTCACCGGTTGGGGGACAGGTTGAAGCTTTCTTT. It codes for CASSPVGGQVEAFF.

V gene TRBV7-9 combines with J gene TRBJ2-3; TRBD1 agrees at 7 bases. V dropped 5 bases and J dropped 2; count of bases not matched to a gene: 13. The CDR3 is 17 residues long. Germline values: CDR1 SEHNR, CDR2 FQNEAQ (reference sequence). This CDR3 reads CASSPGPDRVLTDTQYF. In DNA, the CDR3 is TGTGCCAGCAGCCCCGGACCCGACAGGGTGCTCACAGATACGCAGTATTTT.

V and J are TRBV4-3 and TRBJ1-2; 7 positions match TRBD1. The ends lost 0 bases at V and 8 bases at J; junction bases unmatched: 6. This CDR3 comprises 14 residues. Germline lookup yields CDR1 LGHNA and CDR2 YSLEER. CDR3 DNA: TGCGCCAGCAGCCAAGATAAGGGGGCGCGGGGCTACACCTTC. This sequence encodes CASSQDKGARGYTF.

The gene calls are TRBV6-5 and TRBJ1-4; a possible D gene is TRBD1 (6 bases). V lost 6 bases to trimming and J lost 7 bases, with 18 bases between them. CDR3 length equals 15 residues. The germline V gene encodes CDR1 MNHEY and CDR2 SVGAGI. Here the CDR3 reads CASSLLGGLAEKLFF. CDR3 DNA: TGTGCCAGCAGCCTCCTGGGGGGGCTGGCTGAAAAACTGTTTTTT.

The CDR3: CASSLAGKATNEKLFF. The CDR3 DNA follows: TGTGCCAGCAGCTTGGCCGGGAAAGCAACTAATGAAAAACTGTTTTTT. The rearrangement links TRBV5-6 to TRBJ1-4, with D unclear. Trimming pared 0 bases from V and 0 bases from J, leaving 9 bases between. CDR3 length: 16 residues. Per germline, CDR1 SGHDT and CDR2 YYEEEE.

The gene calls are TRBV7-2 and TRBJ2-3; D unclear. With 5 bases removed from V and 2 bases from J, the gap between germline ends came to 11 bases. CDR3 length: 14 amino acids. Germline CDR1 SGHTA, CDR2 FQGNSA. The chain's CDR3 is CASSPERSTDTQYF. In DNA, the CDR3 is TGTGCCAGCAGCCCGGAGCGCTCCACAGATACGCAGTATTTT. Together with reference TRBV7-2 and TRBJ2-3, the CDR3 gives the full variable domain: GAGVSQSPSNKVTEKGKDVELRCDPISGHTALYWYRQSLGQGLEFLIYFQGNSAPDKSGLPSDRFSAERTGGSVSTLTIQRTQQEDSAVYLCASSPERSTDTQYFGPGTRLTVL.

This clone was counted a few times. The chain employs TRBV6-2 or TRBV6-3 and TRBJ2-1; 14 bases align to TRBD2. J gave up 10 bases and V 4 bases, and 3 bases lay outside the gene matches. From germline, CDR1 is MNHEY and CDR2 SVGEGT. This CDR3 spans 14 amino acids. The CDR3 DNA is TGTGCCAGCAGTTCCCGACTAGCGGGAGGGGAGCAGTTCTTC. Its protein is CASSSRLAGGEQFF.

This rearrangement joins TRBV3-1 (or the pseudogene TRBV3-2) to TRBJ1-1, with D uncertain. Germline V CDR1 and CDR2: LGHDT, YNNKEL (reference sequence). The CDR3 is 15 amino acids. Trimming cost V 4 bases and J 4 bases, with 16 bases left between them. The DNA of the CDR3 is TGTGCCAGCAGCCCCTCAACCCCGGCGGGCACTGAAGCTTTCTTT. This sequence encodes CASSPSTPAGTEAFF.

The J gene is TRBJ2-7, the V gene TRBV1; the tabulated D call, TRBD1, remains unverified against the DNA. TRBV1 is a pseudogene locus. CDR3 length: 24 residues. CDR3 sequence: CTSSQDKGDRGETFSSKTFYEQYF. CDR3 nucleotides: TGCACCAGCAGCCAAGATAAGGGGGACAGGGGTGAAACCTTTTCTTCGAAAACCTTCTACGAGCAGTACTTC.

The V and J genes are TRBV4-1 and TRBJ2-3; 7 bases map to TRBD2. This CDR3 has 16 residues. V lost 1 base to trimming and J lost 0 bases; unmatched junction nucleotides: 4. Germline V gene sequence: CDR1 MGHRA, CDR2 YSYEKL. The CDR3 nucleotides read TGCGCCAGCAGCCAAGGGGCTAGCGGAAGCACAGATACGCAGTATTTT. Residues: CASSQGASGSTDTQYF.

The chain has TRBV28 and TRBJ2-7; 8 bases are shared with TRBD2. V lost 6 bases to trimming and J lost 0 bases; unmatched junction nucleotides: 10. The CDR3 contains 16 residues. Germline V gene sequence: CDR1 MDHEN, CDR2 SYDVKM. CDR3: CASRPPLAGGSYEQYF. In DNA, the CDR3 is TGTGCCAGCAGGCCCCCTTTGGCGGGGGGCTCCTACGAGCAGTACTTC.

The V gene is TRBV30, the J gene TRBJ2-7, with 8 bases aligning to TRBD1. Unmatched junction bases numbered 3, after V lost 2 bases and J lost 3 bases. Looked up from germline, CDR1 is GTSNPN and CDR2 is SVGIG (reference sequence). The CDR3 has 13 amino acids. The CDR3 here is CAWSFGQGYEQYF. CDR3 bases: TGTGCCTGGAGTTTCGGACAGGGCTACGAGCAGTACTTC.

This rearrangement joins TRBV4-3 to TRBJ2-1, with 7 bases aligning to TRBD1. CDR3 length: 15 residues. Germline loops: CDR1 LGHNA, CDR2 YSLEER. With V trimmed by 4 bases and J by 0 bases, 3 bases remained unmatched. This chain's CDR3 is CASSPYRGSYNEQFF. The CDR3, as DNA: TGCGCCAGCAGCCCGTACAGGGGCTCCTACAATGAGCAGTTCTTC.

The V and J genes are TRBV5-1 and TRBJ1-5, with TRBD1 as a possible D gene (6 bases). The CDR3 consists of 15 residues. Germline CDR1 reads SGHRS; CDR2 reads YFSETQ. Trimming left V 4 bases short and J 1 base short, with 12 bases between. CDR3 loop: CASSPTDSSNQPQHF. For the CDR3, the DNA is TGCGCCAGCAGCCCCACGGACAGCAGCAATCAGCCCCAGCATTTT.

The rearrangement uses TRBV20-1 and TRBJ2-3; 8 bases agree with TRBD1. The germline CDR1 and CDR2 sequences are DFQATT and SNEGSKA (reference sequence). The CDR3 runs 14 residues. Trimming took 3 bases from V and 4 from J; bases not matched to a gene: 6. In nucleotides, the CDR3 is TGCAGTGCTAGTCCCAGGACAGGGCCAGATACGCAGTATTTT. Translating gives CSASPRTGPDTQYF.

The rearrangement joins TRBV18 to TRBJ2-3, with 8 bases fitting TRBD2. V trimming: 5 bases; J trimming: 3 bases; junction bases outside the gene matches: 10. The CDR3 extends over 16 amino acids. Germline loops: CDR1 KGHSH, CDR2 LQKENI. The CDR3 spells CASSTRTSSRTDTQYF. CDR3 sequence (DNA): TGTGCCAGCTCAACCAGGACTAGCTCGAGAACAGATACGCAGTATTTT.

The V call is TRBV6-5, the J call TRBJ1-1; perhaps TRBD1 as D (5 bases). The CDR3 length is 14 residues. Germline values: CDR1 MNHEY, CDR2 SVGAGI. V lost 3 bases and J 2 bases, leaving 10 bases between the germline ends. The CDR3 reads CASSYRGGNTEAFF. The CDR3 bases are TGTGCCAGCAGTTATAGGGGCGGCAACACTGAAGCTTTCTTT.

The chain employs TRBV9 and TRBJ1-6; 9 bases map to TRBD1. The V gene's germline CDR1 is SGDLS and CDR2 YYNGEE. V was clipped by 3 bases and J by 7 bases; unmatched bases: 2. This CDR3 comprises 14 residues. Here the CDR3 reads CASSGGQGNSPLHF. CDR3 coding DNA: TGTGCCAGCAGCGGGGGACAGGGAAATTCACCCCTCCACTTT.

The V gene is TRBV7-3, the J gene TRBJ2-7; 9 bases map to TRBD2. With 5 bases clipped from V and 4 bases from J, the junction kept 9 bases outside the gene matches. The V gene's germline CDR1 is SGHTA and CDR2 FQGTGA. CDR3 size: 15 residues. CDR3 protein: CASSPRAGGGYEQYF. For the CDR3, the DNA is TGTGCCAGCAGCCCGAGAGCGGGAGGTGGGTACGAGCAGTACTTC. Variable domain in full (rest from reference TRBV7-3 and TRBJ2-7): GAGVSQTPSNKVTEKGKYVELRCDPISGHTALYWYRQSLGQGPEFLIYFQGTGAADDSGLPNDRFFAVRPEGSVSTLKIQRTERGDSAVYLCASSPRAGGGYEQYFGPGTRLTVT.

This chain links TRBV9 with TRBJ2-3, with 10 bases fitting TRBD2. V dropped 5 bases and J dropped 5; count of bases not matched to a gene: 11. The CDR3 runs 16 residues. CDR1 is SGDLS and CDR2 is YYNGEE in the germline V gene. CDR3 sequence reads: CASSRSGGTRGDTQYF. The CDR3 DNA follows: TGTGCCAGCAGTCGTAGCGGGGGGACACGGGGAGATACGCAGTATTTT.

The V and J genes are TRBV12-3 or TRBV12-4 and TRBJ1-2; D remains unclear. The V and J ends lost 7 bases and 2 bases respectively, with 11 bases between them. This CDR3 is 13 amino acids long. The chain's CDR3 is CASTPARNYGYTF. The CDR3 DNA reads TGTGCCAGCACCCCCGCGAGGAACTATGGCTACACCTTC.

The chain is built from TRBV4-1 and TRBJ1-3; D is uncertain. The germline gives CDR1 MGHRA, CDR2 YSYEKL. The CDR3 is made up of 13 amino acids. Trimming removed 4 bases at V and 0 bases at J, with 4 bases between. The CDR3 DNA sequence: TGCGCCAGCAGCCCCGTCTCTGGAAACACCATATATTTT. It is translated as CASSPVSGNTIYF.

V is TRBV2 and J is TRBJ1-1; 7 nucleotides line up with TRBD1. V lost 5 bases to trimming and J lost 0 bases; unmatched junction nucleotides: 6. CDR1 is SNHLY, CDR2 FYNNEI, per germline. The CDR3 contains 15 residues. The CDR3 sequence: CASSNRDSMNTEAFF. The CDR3, as DNA: TGTGCCAGCAGTAACCGGGACAGCATGAACACTGAAGCTTTCTTT.

This chain uses TRBV3-1 (or the pseudogene TRBV3-2) with TRBJ2-2; a possible D gene is TRBD2 (5 bases). Trimming removed 1 base from V and 2 bases from J, with 14 bases in between. The CDR3 runs to 17 residues. The V gene's germline CDR1 is LGHDT and CDR2 YNNKEL (reference sequence). The CDR3 nucleotides are TGTGCCAGCAGCCAAGCAATGGTAGCGCCTAACACCGGGGAGCTGTTTTTT. This gives the protein CASSQAMVAPNTGELFF.

This clone has a single count. J is TRBJ2-3 and V is TRBV5-4, with D maybe TRBD2 (6 bases). CDR1 is SGHNT, CDR2 YYREEE, per germline (reference sequence). Deletions cut 6 bases from V and 5 bases from J, with 13 bases between. CDR3 length: 13 residues. The CDR3 DNA follows: TGTGCCAGCACCCAGGCCGGGGGAGATACGCAGTATTTT. Its translation is CASTQAGGDTQYF.

The chain has TRBV27 and TRBJ1-2; 7 positions match TRBD1. The V gene's germline CDR1 is MNHEY and CDR2 SMNVEV (reference sequence). Losses at the gene ends were 5 bases for V and 4 bases for J; bases not matched to a gene: 7. The CDR3 length is 14 residues. The CDR3 sequence is CASSARTGGYGYTF. The CDR3, as DNA: TGTGCCAGCAGTGCCCGGACAGGAGGCTATGGCTACACCTTC.

This chain uses TRBV6-2 or TRBV6-3 with TRBJ2-7; 10 nucleotides agree with TRBD2. The CDR3 loop spans 18 amino acids. Germline lookup yields CDR1 MNHEY and CDR2 SVGEGT. The junction had 12 bases not matched to a gene; V was cut back by 0 bases and J by 4 bases. The chain's CDR3 is CASSYSVRASGRAYEQYF. Written as DNA, the CDR3 is TGTGCCAGCAGTTACTCGGTCCGGGCCAGCGGGAGGGCTTACGAGCAGTACTTC.

This clone has only one observation. J is TRBJ1-1 and V is TRBV30; D may be TRBD1 (5 bases). The CDR3 has 11 residues. The V and J ends lost 8 bases and 3 bases respectively, with 10 bases between them. Germline CDR1 reads GTSNPN; CDR2 reads SVGIG (reference sequence). The CDR3 nucleotides are TGTGCCCGACAGCGGGACACTGAAGCTTTCTTT. Its protein is CARQRDTEAFF.

The CDR3 is CASSEYGREGLNTEAFF. The CDR3 DNA sequence: TGTGCCAGCAGTGAATATGGCCGGGAGGGGCTGAACACTGAAGCTTTCTTT. This rearrangement joins TRBV25-1 to TRBJ1-1, with D perhaps TRBD1 (5 bases). Trimming stripped 0 bases from V and 0 bases from J, with 14 bases between. CDR1 is MGHDK, CDR2 SYGVNS, per germline. The CDR3 totals 17 residues.

The chain has TRBV4-1 and TRBJ2-5; tentatively, D is TRBD2 (5 bases). CDR1 MGHRA and CDR2 YSYEKL come from the germline V gene. Trimming removed 1 base at V and 5 bases at J, with 14 bases between. This CDR3 has 15 residues. The DNA for the CDR3 is TGCGCCAGCAGCCAAGTCCGGGAACAAGGGGAGACCCAGTACTTC. Translating it yields CASSQVREQGETQYF.